The present T cell receptor beta chain was sequenced within a study of beta chain features in type 1 diabetes. Expressed TCRB transcripts were sequenced because the isolated RNA had all been reverse transcribed beforehand. This table comes from immunoSEQ multiplex PCR, and its TCRdb copy is limited to in-frame clones, with some not included. This table holds hundreds of thousands of clones, 30% found once. CDR1 is SGHTA and CDR2 is FQGTGA in the germline V gene. Deletions cut 3 bases from V and 7 bases from J, with 16 bases between. The CDR3 runs to 15 residues. The TCR sequence derives from a man aged 18 to 29 in good health. The genes are TRBV7-3 and TRBJ2-1, with a tentative D call TRBD2 (6 bases). The specimen sequenced was naive CD4+ T cells from blood. In DNA form, the CDR3 reads TGTGCCAGCAGCTTGGCGGGAAAGGGTACGAATGAGCAGTTCTTC. The encoded protein is CASSLAGKGTNEQFF.